This T cell receptor beta chain was captured by sequencing in a study of tumor and adjacent non-tumor tissue in lung cancer. Looking at the study overall: Stage I to III disease affected 10 men and roughly 5 women aged about 31 to 85. Study results and caveats: Compared with tumor, normal lung showed significantly lower TCR diversity.

Three rounds of nested PCR, following a modified ARM-PCR protocol, produced the TCRbeta library. TCRdb re-derived calls from the multiplex PCR reads in MiXCR, one entry per CDR3 protein. The sample shows some 120,000 distinct CDR3 sequences, 66% of them seen only once. Notes on this clonotype: The antigen is unknown. The conserved closing phenylalanine or tryptophan is absent in this CDR3, likely reflecting a read error.

The V and J ends lost 9 bases and 5 bases, in that order; junction bases with no gene match: 16. This CDR3 has 16 amino acids. The germline V gene has CDR1 SGHAT and CDR2 FQNNGV. The template was RNA from unsorted bulk tissue. The sequencing sample was made of lung tumor tissue. The sequence was collected from a man aged 25-45 years with non-small cell lung cancer. The rearrangement links TRBV11-2 to TRBJ2-1, with 7 positions matching TRBD2. Here the CDR3 reads CASSRGLGGRHNEQFS. The CDR3, as DNA: TGTGCCAGTAGCCGCGGGCTGGGGGGGAGACACAATGAGCAGTTCTCC.